This TCR beta chain came from a study of T cells after posttransplantation cyclophosphamide. The study's findings and limits: Skin or GI-infiltrating T cells shared few TRB sequences with blood. Donor CD8+ memory clones often dominated recipient blood repertoires at later times. After PTCy, TRB diversity resembled that of CNI/methotrexate controls.

Busulfan-fludarabine conditioning, marrow transplant, and cyclophosphamide on days +3 and +4 were administered. In regard to this clone: Its matching antigen is unknown.

Germline V CDR1 and CDR2: SNHLY, FYNNEI. The CDR3 is 14 residues long. Trimming cost V 8 bases and J 5 bases; bases outside gene matches: 11. Repertoires were generated with immunoSEQ multiplex PCR, while TCRdb's copy carries only in-frame clones and drops some. The sample contains 5,500 to 7,500 clones, none of them singletons. This receptor was taken from a male patient aged 45-60 years who received an allogeneic stem cell transplant from an unrelated donor, was CMV-positive, and had acute GVHD only. Some T cells may arise from the graft donor. The input for sequencing was PBMCs, taken after allogeneic stem cell transplant with posttransplant cyclophosphamide. The chain recombines TRBV2 with TRBJ2-7; TRBD1 agrees at 8 bases. The CDR3 nucleotides read TGTGCCAGCGCCTTAGACAGGGGTGACGACGAGCAGTACTTC. Protein: CASALDRGDDEQYF.